This T cell receptor beta chain is from a study of identical twins. Findings and caveats of the study: The more abundant beta clonotypes in cord blood had fewer insertions, and memory repertoires did not show this. Zero-insertion analyses could be partly confounded by invariant MAIT and iNKT cells.

With regard to this clonotype: Its antigen is currently unknown. This may stem from a read error, because a much larger clone lies one nucleotide away.

CDR3 size: 16 residues. Carrying unique molecular identifiers, the cDNA also gained a universal primer site through template switching. TCRdb re-called the 5' RACE reads with MiXCR, one entry per CDR3 protein. The sample carries more than 350,000 distinct CDR3 sequences, roughly 9% recorded once. This receptor was obtained from a woman between 45 and 65 years old in good health. Sequenced: naive T cells sorted from blood. The chain links TRBV12-3 or TRBV12-4 to TRBJ2-4; TRBD2 matches at 8 bases. The CDR3, as DNA: TGTGCCAGCAGTCCCTTAGGCGGACTAGCCAAAAACATTCAGCACTTC. The encoded protein is CASSPLGGLAKNIQHF.